This T cell receptor (beta chain) was profiled in a study of T cell responses to AZD1222 COVID-19 vaccine. Overall study context: Combined were second doses at about 4 or about 12 weeks.

Of note for this clone: Its antigen remains unknown.

This CDR3 spans 16 amino acids. V was pared by 0 bases and J by 4 bases, with 16 bases between. The germline V gene has CDR1 MNHEY and CDR2 SVGAGI. Overall study results and limits: The CD4 TCRs associated with vaccination extended across spike and predominated at 160-218 and 743-854.

Profiled with immunoSEQ multiplex PCR; TCRdb holds only in-frame clones, not every one. Among fewer than 150,000 clones, roughly nine tenths were seen once, and the ten largest hold around 1.6%. The chain couples TRBV6-5 to TRBJ2-7, with D perhaps TRBD2 (6 bases). The source material was peripheral blood, sampled on day 0 of AZD1222 vaccination. This clonotype originated in an adult in good health. The CDR3 protein is CASSYSGLALGYEQYF. The CDR3 DNA reads as TGTGCCAGCAGTTACTCCGGGCTAGCGCTGGGGTACGAGCAGTACTTC.